Included here is one T cell receptor beta chain sequence, with context. Time point meaning: patch test 1, 2 weeks after DPC sensitization. Treatment of the sample: therapeutic diphenylcyclopropenone sensitization with weekly scalp DPC. Participating donors were patients with alopecia, aged 18 to 70 years, considered appropriate candidates for DPC. Total RNA came from unfractionated whole blood. With 4 bases clipped from V and 10 bases from J, the junction kept 8 bases outside the gene matches. The CDR3 runs 14 residues. Germline V lookup: CDR1 DFQATT, CDR2 SNEGSKA (reference sequence). The sample belongs to a study of human T cells and chemical hapten exposure. During construction of the library, unique molecular identifiers were attached to individual cDNA molecules for quantitative, reproducible TCR counting. TCRdb fed the RACE reads into MiXCR, producing one record per CDR3 protein. This sample carries 75,000 to 100,000 distinct CDR3 sequences, about 11% of them seen once, and the ten largest clones take about 4%.

V gene TRBV20-1 combines with J gene TRBJ1-6; 9 bases agree with TRBD1. The TCR was taken from a woman in her sixties or seventies with alopecia areata. Some clones in this sample may be carry-over from other donors' samples. The sequenced sample was whole blood, obtained in connection with sensitization to the hapten diphenylcyclopropenone (DPC). CDR3 sequence (DNA): TGCAGTGCTAAACAGGGGGCGGCATCATCACCCCTCCACTTT. Amino acids: CSAKQGAASSPLHF.